This T cell receptor (beta chain) was sequenced for a study of CD8+CD57+ T cells in acquired aplastic anemia. TCR beta VDJ and CDR3 were profiled, and genomic DNA was the template. TCRdb reprocessed the reads via MiXCR and lists one record per CDR3 protein. The sample contains 95,000 to 150,000 distinct CDR3 sequences, 30% to 45% of which appear only once. On this clonotype: The antigen remains unidentified.

V was pared by 6 bases and J by 2 bases, with 14 bases between. The CDR3 extends over 15 amino acids. Germline CDR1 reads MNHNS; CDR2 reads SASEGT. Individuals selected for sequencing had exhibited CD8+CD57+ cell expansion on flow cytometry. Study conclusions and caveats: The same twenty-nine CD8+ CDR3 sequences occurred in patients and in controls.

This chain links TRBV6-1 with TRBJ2-1; D call uncertain. The receptor was isolated from a human donor with aplastic anemia. The specimen was sorted CD4+, CD8+, or CD8+CD57+ T cells (not recorded which) from PBMCs. CDR3 sequence: CASSLNTLAYNEQFF. For the CDR3, the DNA is TGTGCCAGCAGCCTAAACACACTGGCCTACAATGAGCAGTTCTTC.